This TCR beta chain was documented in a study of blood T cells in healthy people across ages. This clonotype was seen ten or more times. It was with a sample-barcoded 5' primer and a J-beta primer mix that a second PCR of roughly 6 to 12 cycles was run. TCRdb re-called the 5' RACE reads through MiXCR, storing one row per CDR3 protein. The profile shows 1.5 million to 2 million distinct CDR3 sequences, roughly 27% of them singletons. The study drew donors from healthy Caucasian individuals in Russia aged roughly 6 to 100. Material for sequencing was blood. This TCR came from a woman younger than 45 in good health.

The chain's CDR3 is CASSSGQLPYEQYF. The CDR3 DNA sequence: TGTGCCAGCAGCTCGGGGCAGCTCCCCTACGAGCAGTACTTC. The chain combines TRBV7-6 with TRBJ2-7; D is tentatively TRBD1 or TRBD2 (5 bases each). Trimming shortened V by 4 bases and J by 2 bases, and 12 bases separated the two germline ends. Germline CDR1 is SGHVS and CDR2 is FNYEAQ. There are 14 residues in the CDR3. Based on the CDR3 plus reference TRBV7-6 and TRBJ2-7, the full variable domain is GAGVSQSPRYKVTKRGQDVALRCDPISGHVSLYWYRQALGQGPEFLTYFNYEAQQDKSGLPNDRFSAERPEGSISTLTIQRTEQRDSAMYRCASSSGQLPYEQYFGPGTRLTVT.